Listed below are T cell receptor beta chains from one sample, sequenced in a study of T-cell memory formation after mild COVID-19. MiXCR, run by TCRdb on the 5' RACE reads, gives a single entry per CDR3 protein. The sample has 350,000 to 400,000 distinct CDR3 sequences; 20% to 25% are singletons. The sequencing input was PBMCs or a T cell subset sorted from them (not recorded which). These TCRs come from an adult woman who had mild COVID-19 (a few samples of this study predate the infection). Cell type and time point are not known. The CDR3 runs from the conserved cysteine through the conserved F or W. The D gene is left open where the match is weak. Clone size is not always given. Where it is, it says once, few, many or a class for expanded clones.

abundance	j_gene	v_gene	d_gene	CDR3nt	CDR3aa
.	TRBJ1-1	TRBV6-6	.	TGTGCCAGCAGTCTCATGGGGGCAAGCACTGAAGCTTTCTTT	CASSLMGASTEAFF
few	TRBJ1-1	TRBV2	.	TGTGCCAGCAACAAGGGGGTCTCTGAAGCTTTCTTT	CASNKGVSEAFF
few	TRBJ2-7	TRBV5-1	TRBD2	TGCGCCAGCGGCTCAAGCGGGGGCTACGAGCAGTACTTC	CASGSSGGYEQYF
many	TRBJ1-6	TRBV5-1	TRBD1	TGCGCCAGCAGCTTCCACGACAGGGTAAACCCAACGAATAATTCACCCCTCCACTTT	CASSFHDRVNPTNNSPLHF
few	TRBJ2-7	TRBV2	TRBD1	TGTGCCAGCAGCCGGCGACAGGGTGATGTAGGTTACGAGCAGTACTTC	CASSRRQGDVGYEQYF
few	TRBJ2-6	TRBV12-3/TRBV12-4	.	TGTGCCAGCAGTTTAGGGGGGCCCCTCAGCGTCCTGACTTTC	CASSLGGPLSVLTF
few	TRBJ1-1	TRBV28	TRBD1	TGTGCCAGCAGGACAGGGCCCCCTGAAGCTTTCTTT	CASRTGPPEAFF
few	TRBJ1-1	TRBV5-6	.	TGTGCCAGCACCTTGGTTTGGAGCTGGACTGAAGCTTTCTTT	CASTLVWSWTEAFF
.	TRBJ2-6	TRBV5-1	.	TGCGCCAGCAGCTGGGACGGGGCCAACGTCCTGACTTTC	CASSWDGANVLTF
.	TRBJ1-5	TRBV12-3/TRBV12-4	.	TGTGCCAGCAGTTTCAACTTCGGACAGTTGTTGTACCAGCATTTT	CASSFNFGQLLYQHF
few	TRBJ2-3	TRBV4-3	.	TGCGCCAGCAGCCAAGATCTCGGGGGAGGCCGAGATACGCAGTATTTT	CASSQDLGGGRDTQYF
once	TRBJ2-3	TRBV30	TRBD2	TGTGCCTGGAGTGTAGCGGGGGGGCCATTTACGCAGTATTTT	CAWSVAGGPFTQYF